The 16 T cell receptor beta chains presented below share a single source sample, sequenced in a study of CD8+CD57+ T cells in acquired aplastic anemia listed by TCRdb under 2018. Expansion of CD8+CD57+ cells had been shown by flow cytometry in the patients chosen for sequencing. TCRdb shows the sequencer as Illumina HiSeq 2000. Genomic DNA was used as template for profiling of TCR beta VDJ combinations and CDR3 sequences. TCRdb took the public reads, trimmed them with fastp at Q25, ran MiXCR for clone calling and kept in-frame beta chains. Rows with one shared CDR3 protein collapse into an entry with the most common genes and DNA. The sample contains roughly 190,000 distinct CDR3 sequences, 48% of them found a single time. Around a tenth of the sample is held by the ten biggest clonotypes. Material: sorted CD4+, CD8+, or CD8+CD57+ T cells (not recorded which) from PBMCs. The source of these receptors is a human donor with aplastic anemia.

This clonotype was recorded at least ten times. This CDR3 reads CASSFGGGQPQHF. CDR3 DNA: TGTGCCAGCAGCTTCGGAGGGGGTCAGCCCCAGCATTTT. V and J are TRBV6-1 and TRBJ1-5, with a tentative D call TRBD1 (6 bases). The CDR3 has 13 residues. Germline assignment: CDR1 MNHNS and CDR2 SASEGT. The V end lost 6 bases, the J end lost 6 bases, and 12 bases lay between the germline ends.

The chain uses TRBV20-1 and TRBJ2-7; 12 bases are shared with TRBD2. V lost 1 base to trimming and J lost 1 base; unmatched junction nucleotides: 2. Germline values: CDR1 DFQATT, CDR2 SNEGSKA (reference sequence). The CDR3 totals 15 residues. The DNA of the CDR3 is TGCAGTGCTAGAGGGACTAGCGGGGCTTCCTACGAGCAGTACTTC. The encoded protein is CSARGTSGASYEQYF.

This chain uses TRBV24-1 with TRBJ2-2; D gene uncertain. V lost 2 bases to trimming and J lost 5 bases, with 11 bases between them. The CDR3 length is 15 residues. Germline CDR1 is KGHDR and CDR2 is SFDVKD. The CDR3 DNA is TGTGCCACCAGTGATTCCGGGTCAGCTACCGGGGAGCTGTTTTTT. Translating gives CATSDSGSATGELFF.

The rearrangement links TRBV6-1 to TRBJ2-5, with 8 positions matching TRBD2. The V segment lost 0 bases and the J segment 9 bases; nucleotides outside the gene matches: 9. CDR3 length equals 15 residues. Looked up from germline, CDR1 is MNHNS and CDR2 is SASEGT. CDR3 DNA: TGTGCCAGCAGTGAAGCGGGGACTAGAGGGGCGGCCCAGTACTTC. Residues: CASSEAGTRGAAQYF.

V and J are TRBV7-9 and TRBJ1-1; 9 bases map to TRBD1. The CDR3 totals 16 residues. CDR1 is SEHNR, CDR2 FQNEAQ, per germline (reference sequence). The V segment lost 6 bases and the J segment 5 bases; nucleotides outside the gene matches: 13. CDR3 DNA sequence: TGTGCCAGCAGAGTCCCGGGACAGGGCCCAGGGACTGAAGCTTTCTTT. Translation gives CASRVPGQGPGTEAFF.

This clonotype came up many times. The chain uses TRBV2 and TRBJ1-5, with D perhaps matching TRBD1 (6 bases). CDR3 length: 14 residues. Trimming took 7 bases from V and 0 from J, leaving 10 bases between them. Germline CDR1 reads SNHLY; CDR2 reads FYNNEI. The CDR3 DNA is TGTGCCAGCAATGGACAGTTTAGCAATCAGCCCCAGCATTTT. Its translation is CASNGQFSNQPQHF.

This clonotype was recorded a few times. The V call is TRBV12-3 or TRBV12-4, the J call TRBJ2-5, with 10 bases matching TRBD2. This CDR3 is built from 16 residues. With V trimmed by 3 bases and J by 1 base, 5 bases remained unmatched. The CDR3 DNA is TGTGCCAGCAGTTTTCGGACTAGCGGCTTCCAAGAGACCCAGTACTTC. This encodes CASSFRTSGFQETQYF.

The genes are TRBV9 and TRBJ1-5; TRBD1 is a possible D gene (5 bases). Trimming cost V 1 base and J 11 bases, with 19 bases left between them. The length of the CDR3 is 15 residues. CDR1 and CDR2 (germline): SGDLS, YYNGEE. CDR3 region: CASSVYSGSKEAQHF. CDR3 nucleotides: TGTGCCAGCAGCGTATATTCAGGGTCCAAAGAGGCCCAGCATTTT.

At least ten counts were recorded for this clonotype. The genes are TRBV12-5 and TRBJ2-3; the match to TRBD1 covers 9 bases. CDR1 is LGHNT, CDR2 FRNRAP, per germline. With V trimmed by 7 bases and J by 9 bases, 5 bases remained unmatched. The CDR3 has 12 amino acids. The CDR3, as DNA: TGTGCTAGTGCCACAGACAGGGGGACGCAGTATTTT. Amino acids: CASATDRGTQYF.

This clonotype was seen at least ten times. As DNA, the CDR3 is TGTGCCAGCAGTTACTCGACTAGAGGTTGGAACTCCTACGAGCAGTACTTC. Translation: CASSYSTRGWNSYEQYF. The chain couples TRBV6-5 to TRBJ2-7; possibly TRBD2 for D (6 bases). The V end was cut by 0 bases, the J end by 0 bases, with 15 bases between. Germline V CDR1 and CDR2: MNHEY, SVGAGI. The CDR3 length is 17 residues.

The genes are TRBV7-2 and TRBJ2-5; TRBD2 is a possible D gene (5 bases). Germline CDR1 and CDR2: SGHTA and FQGNSA. This CDR3 region has 14 residues. V lost 4 bases and J lost 5, with 14 bases in between. Here the CDR3 DNA reads TGTGCCAGCAGCTCCTCTAGCTTACGGGAGACCCAGTACTTC. Translation: CASSSSSLRETQYF.

The chain carries TRBV12-3 or TRBV12-4 and TRBJ2-7; 7 bases align to TRBD1. This CDR3 has 14 amino acids. Trimming cost V 6 bases and J 3 bases; bases outside gene matches: 8. CDR3 DNA: TGTGCCAGCAGGGCCGACAGGGACGACTACGAGCAGTACTTC. Translated, it gives CASRADRDDYEQYF.

This clonotype has only one observation. V and J are TRBV10-3 and TRBJ2-3; TRBD1 agrees at 10 bases. Trimming removed 7 bases from V and 1 base from J; junction bases left unmatched: 5. Germline lookup yields CDR1 ENHRY and CDR2 SYGVKD. This CDR3 is 15 amino acids long. CDR3: CAITTDRGRTDTQYF. The CDR3 DNA reads as TGTGCCATCACCACCGACAGGGGGCGCACAGATACGCAGTATTTT.

The gene calls are TRBV12-3 or TRBV12-4 and TRBJ2-7, with 10 bases aligning to TRBD1. This CDR3 has 14 amino acids. J gave up 6 bases and V 6 bases, and 8 bases lay outside the gene matches. The CDR3 sequence: CASSFRTGGAEQYF. The DNA of the CDR3 is TGTGCCAGCAGCTTTCGGACAGGGGGAGCCGAGCAGTACTTC.

This rearrangement joins TRBV7-9 to TRBJ2-7; 10 bases are a match to TRBD2. The germline CDR1 and CDR2 sequences are SEHNR and FQNEAQ (reference sequence). The CDR3 extends over 14 amino acids. CDR3 amino acids: CASGGLAGEREQYF. Written as DNA, the CDR3 is TGTGCGAGCGGGGGGCTAGCGGGAGAGAGGGAGCAGTACTTC.

CDR3 protein: CASSLLALNTEAFF. CDR3 DNA: TGTGCCAGCAGTCTGCTCGCGCTGAACACTGAAGCTTTCTTT. This chain uses TRBV27 with TRBJ1-1, with D uncertain. The germline V gene has CDR1 MNHEY and CDR2 SMNVEV (reference sequence). CDR3 length: 14 residues. The germline V and J ends were trimmed by 5 bases and 0 bases, with 10 bases remaining between them.